A selection of T cell receptor beta chains follows, all from one sample in a study of OX40 agonist ivuxolimab in advanced cancers. Here immunoSEQ multiplex PCR was the method, and the copy in TCRdb shows in-frame clones only, minus some. The top ten clones hold roughly 2.6% of a sample with over 75,000 clones, roughly 92% of them seen once. This specimen consisted of CD4+ or CD8+ T cells sorted from blood, obtained in a trial of the OX40 agonist ivuxolimab. These receptors came from an adult with an advanced solid tumor such as melanoma, head and neck, liver or kidney cancer. Each CDR3 is given with its conserved first and last residue. D genes are given only for firm matches. Expanded clones get a size class; other rows say once, few or many, or leave the size out.

DNA,CDR3,D,size,V,length,J
TGTGCCTGGTCCGAAACGGGGGGTTTTTCACCCCTCCACTTT,CAWSETGGFSPLHF,-,-,TRBV30,14,TRBJ1-6
TGTGCCAGCTTCCAGCGGAGCGGGAGGGCCCCCTACGAGCAGTACTTC,CASFQRSGRAPYEQYF,TRBD2,-,TRBV5-6,16,TRBJ2-7
TGTGCCAGCAGCCCGTGGGACTCCCAAGGGACCCAGTACTTC,CASSPWDSQGTQYF,-,-,TRBV7-2,14,TRBJ2-5
TGTGCCAGCAGCGCGGGGGGGCCAGACACCGGGGAGCTGTTTTTT,CASSAGGPDTGELFF,TRBD2,-,TRBV9,15,TRBJ2-2
TGTGCCAGTAGCTTAGAGGGAGCGGGAGGGTGGCATGAGCAGTTCTTC,CASSLEGAGGWHEQFF,TRBD2,-,TRBV11-2,16,TRBJ2-1
TGTGCCAGCAGCGAACGCGGACAGGGGGGGGATCAGCCCCAGCATTTT,CASSERGQGGDQPQHF,TRBD1,-,TRBV13,16,TRBJ1-5
TGTGCCTGGAGTGTAACCCTCACTGGGGAAGATACGCAGTATTTT,CAWSVTLTGEDTQYF,-,-,TRBV30,15,TRBJ2-3
TGTGCCAGCAGCTTGGAAGCGGGAGGTAACTACGAGCAGTACTTC,CASSLEAGGNYEQYF,TRBD2,-,TRBV5-6,15,TRBJ2-7
TGTGCCAGCAGTGGACTATTGGGGGGGGCGTACGAGCAGTACTTC,CASSGLLGGAYEQYF,-,-,TRBV6-1,15,TRBJ2-7
TGTGCCTGGAGTGTACTGGGTGTAGCAGAGACCCAGTACTTC,CAWSVLGVAETQYF,-,once,TRBV30,14,TRBJ2-5
TGTGCCAGCAGCGTAGGTTCGGCGAACACTGAAGCTTTCTTT,CASSVGSANTEAFF,-,-,TRBV9,14,TRBJ1-1
TGTGCCAGCTCACCACTCCCGACTAGGGAGAACTACAATGAGCAGTTCTTC,CASSPLPTRENYNEQFF,-,-,TRBV18,17,TRBJ2-1
TGTGCCAGCAGTCTTCACAGGGAGGCGAATTCACCCCTCCACTTT,CASSLHREANSPLHF,-,-,TRBV6-1,15,TRBJ1-6
TGTGCCAGCAGCAAAGTTCCCCGGACCCCAAACACACACGGTGAGCAGTTCTTC,CASSKVPRTPNTHGEQFF,-,-,TRBV21-1,18,TRBJ2-1
TGTGCCAGCAGTTTACATCCTAGCGGGAGGAGGGAGCAGTACTTC,CASSLHPSGRREQYF,TRBD2,-,TRBV27,15,TRBJ2-7
TGTGCCAGCAGCTTGGCGGGACAGGCTGACGAGCAGTACTTC,CASSLAGQADEQYF,TRBD1,once,TRBV5-4,14,TRBJ2-7
TGTGCCAGCAGCTTAGGATACAGGGGGGAGACCCAGTACTTC,CASSLGYRGETQYF,TRBD1,-,TRBV7-9,14,TRBJ2-5
TGCATTTCTAGCGGGGGATCCTACGAGCAGTACTTC,CISSGGSYEQYF,TRBD2,-,TRBV29-1,12,TRBJ2-7
TGTGCCAGCAGCAAAAGGAGGCCCTCCGAAAGCTCCTACGAGCAGTACTTC,CASSKRRPSESSYEQYF,-,-,TRBV21-1,17,TRBJ2-7
TGTGCCAGCAGTGAGAGGGGCCTAGCGGGGGCCTGGGAGCAGTACTTC,CASSERGLAGAWEQYF,TRBD2,-,TRBV6-1,16,TRBJ2-7
TGTGCCAGCAGTCTTCCGGGAAGGGAGGGATCCTACGAGCAGTACTTC,CASSLPGREGSYEQYF,TRBD2,-,TRBV27,16,TRBJ2-7
TGTGCCAGCAGCGCCCAACTAGCGGGAGATTGGACCGGGGAGCTGTTTTTT,CASSAQLAGDWTGELFF,TRBD2,once,TRBV7-2,17,TRBJ2-2
TGTGCCAGCAGTCTGGGGGAGACCCAGTACTTC,CASSLGETQYF,-,-,TRBV27,11,TRBJ2-5